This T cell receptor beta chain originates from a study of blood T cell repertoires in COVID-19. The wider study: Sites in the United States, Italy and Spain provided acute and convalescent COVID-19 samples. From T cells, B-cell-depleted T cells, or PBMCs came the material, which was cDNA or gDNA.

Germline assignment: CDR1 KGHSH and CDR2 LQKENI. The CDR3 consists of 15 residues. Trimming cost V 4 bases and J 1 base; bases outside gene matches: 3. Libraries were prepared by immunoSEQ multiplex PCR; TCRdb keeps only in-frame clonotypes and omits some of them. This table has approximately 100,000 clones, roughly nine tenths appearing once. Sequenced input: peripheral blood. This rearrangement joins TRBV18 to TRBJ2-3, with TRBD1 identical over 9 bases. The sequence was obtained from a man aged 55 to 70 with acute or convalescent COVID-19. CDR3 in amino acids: CASSLRTGGTDTQYF. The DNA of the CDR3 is TGTGCCAGCTCACTGAGGACAGGGGGCACAGATACGCAGTATTTT.